This record concerns one T cell receptor (beta chain) sequence. The antigen remains unidentified. This sample was included in a study of yellow fever vaccine responses in identical twins. Findings of the study overall: The T cell response to vaccination in identical twins was reportedly partly convergent and partly personalized.

TCRdb reprocessed the RT-PCR reads with MiXCR, giving one entry per CDR3 protein. Of approximately 20,000 distinct CDR3 sequences listed, roughly 70% are singletons. The CDR3 extends over 14 amino acids. Germline-derived CDR1 and CDR2 are KGHSH and LQKENI. Trimming removed 5 bases at V and 3 bases at J, with 13 bases between. The source of this sequence is a young woman who received the yellow fever vaccine. Sequencing was performed on T cells from blood (PBMCs), unsorted or a sorted subset (not recorded which), taken before or after yellow fever vaccination (not recorded which). The genes are TRBV18 and TRBJ1-1; D gene ambiguous. The CDR3 nucleotides read TGTGCCAGCTCAAGTAAGCTGTGGGACACTGAAGCTTTCTTT. Its protein is CASSSKLWDTEAFF.